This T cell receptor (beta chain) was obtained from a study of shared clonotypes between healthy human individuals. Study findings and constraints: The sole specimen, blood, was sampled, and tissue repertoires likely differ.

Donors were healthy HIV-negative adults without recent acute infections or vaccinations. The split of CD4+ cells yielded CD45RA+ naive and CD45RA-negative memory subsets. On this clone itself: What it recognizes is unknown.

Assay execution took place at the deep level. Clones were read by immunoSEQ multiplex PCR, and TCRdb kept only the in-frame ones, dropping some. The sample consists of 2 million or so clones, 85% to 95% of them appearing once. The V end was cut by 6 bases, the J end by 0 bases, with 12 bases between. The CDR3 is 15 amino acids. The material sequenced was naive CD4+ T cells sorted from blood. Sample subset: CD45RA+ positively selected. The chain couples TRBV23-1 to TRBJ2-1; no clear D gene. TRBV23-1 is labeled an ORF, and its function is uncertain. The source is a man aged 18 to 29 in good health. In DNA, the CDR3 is TGCGCCAGCAGCCACCCTAACCACTCCTACAATGAGCAGTTCTTC. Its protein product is CASSHPNHSYNEQFF.